Here is one T cell receptor beta chain with its context. The CDR3 consists of 14 residues. The J segment lost 6 bases and the V segment lost 7 bases, leaving 5 bases of the junction unmatched. The germline CDR1 and CDR2 sequences are LNHDA and SQIVND (reference sequence). Assay: immunoSEQ multiplex PCR; the TCRdb copy retains only in-frame clones and omits some. The sample includes about 290,000 clones, around 85% seen only once; the top ten take around 3.7%. This record comes from a study of blood T cell repertoires in COVID-19. The material sequenced was peripheral blood. This rearrangement joins TRBV19 to TRBJ1-5; TRBD1 aligns across 11 bases. This TCR came from a woman between 50 and 59 years old with active or convalescent COVID-19. The CDR3 DNA sequence: TGTGCCAGTACCCGGACAGGGGGCGGTCAGCCCCAGCATTTT. It is translated as CASTRTGGGQPQHF.